This T cell receptor beta chain was identified in a study of OX40 agonist ivuxolimab in advanced cancers. Study overall: It was permissible to have had prior anti-PD-1, anti-PD-L1 or anti-CTLA-4 therapy, and over 35% had some. Overall study results and limits: At 0.1-3.0 mg/kg, partial responders had clonal expansion among the lowest observed. Among the nonresponders, some also had low normalized T-cell clonal expansion.

Regarding this clone: Its antigen remains unknown.

The ends were cut back, 6 bases at V and 0 bases at J, with 12 bases in the middle. Germline CDR1 reads SNHLY; CDR2 reads FYNNEI. There are 15 residues in the CDR3. The data were produced by immunoSEQ multiplex PCR, yet TCRdb's version contains in-frame clones alone and is incomplete. Found here are 15,000 to 20,000 clones, about 90% of them singletons; the top ten hold about 25%. The sequence was obtained from an adult with an advanced solid tumor such as melanoma, head and neck, liver or kidney cancer. The starting material was CD4+ or CD8+ T cells sorted from blood, obtained in a trial of the OX40 agonist ivuxolimab. The chain employs TRBV2 and TRBJ1-5, with unresolved D. CDR3: CASSPTVLSNQPQHF. CDR3 sequence (DNA): TGTGCCAGCAGCCCTACGGTCCTTAGCAATCAGCCCCAGCATTTT.